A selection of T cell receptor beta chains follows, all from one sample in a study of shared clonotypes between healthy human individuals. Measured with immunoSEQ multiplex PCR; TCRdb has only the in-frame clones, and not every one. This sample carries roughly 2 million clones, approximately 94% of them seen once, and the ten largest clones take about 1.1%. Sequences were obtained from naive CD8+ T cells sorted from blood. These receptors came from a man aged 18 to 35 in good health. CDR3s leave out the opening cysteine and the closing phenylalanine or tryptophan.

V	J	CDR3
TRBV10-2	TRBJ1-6	ASGGGENNSPLH
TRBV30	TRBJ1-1	AWSGSGGHKMNTEAF
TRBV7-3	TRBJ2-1	ASSLSRASSYNEQF
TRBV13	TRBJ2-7	ASSIKLAGDEQY
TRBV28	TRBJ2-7	ASSLRLYEQY
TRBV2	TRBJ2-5	ASRAPGLAGFETQY
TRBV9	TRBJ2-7	ASSVGAERAYEQY
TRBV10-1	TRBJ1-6	ASSEFHNSPLH
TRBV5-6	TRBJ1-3	ASSLDDSETGNTIY
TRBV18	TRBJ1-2	ASSPGEGLT
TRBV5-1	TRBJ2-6	ASSLSHGANVLT
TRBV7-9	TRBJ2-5	ASSLVGEETQY
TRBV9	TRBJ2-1	ASSGIGELDNEQF
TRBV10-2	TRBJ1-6	ASSDEDRGNSPLH
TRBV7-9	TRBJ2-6	ASSKTSGANVLT
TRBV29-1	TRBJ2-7	SVVDRVAYEQY
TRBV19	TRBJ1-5	ASSGRAGVGNQPQH
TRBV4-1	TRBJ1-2	ASSIGTGGANYGYT
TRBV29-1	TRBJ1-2	SVPTGDLASGYT
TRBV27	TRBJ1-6	ASREGTFNSPLH
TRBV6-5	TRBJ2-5	ASSYWGEQETQY
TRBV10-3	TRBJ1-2	AISEGVNYGYT
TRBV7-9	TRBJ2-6	ASSPAGAGANVLT
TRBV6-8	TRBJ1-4	ASNDEVAVGEKLF
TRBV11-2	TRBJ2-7	ASTPDSAYEQY
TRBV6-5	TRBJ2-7	ASSHGQGTGYEQY
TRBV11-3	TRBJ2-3	ASSSGARFTLDPDTQY
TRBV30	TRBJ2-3	AWSVLDSSTDTQY
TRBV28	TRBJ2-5	ASSSPDQETQY
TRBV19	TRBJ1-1	ASSISATEAF
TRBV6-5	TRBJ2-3	ASSDSGAGTDTQY
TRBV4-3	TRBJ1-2	ASSQDRDSYGYT
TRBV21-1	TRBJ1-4	ASSNSPGTGKLF
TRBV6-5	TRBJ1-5	ASSPGLNSNQPQH
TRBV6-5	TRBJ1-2	ASSYSLLANYGYT
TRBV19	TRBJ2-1	ASSISSGEAHYNEQF
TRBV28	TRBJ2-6	ASEGGVSGANVLT
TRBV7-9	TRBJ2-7	ASSDPGGSYEQY
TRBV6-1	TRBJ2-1	ATKKAGGDEQF
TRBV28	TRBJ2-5	ASSLLGAGETQY
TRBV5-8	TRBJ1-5	ASSFPENNQPQH
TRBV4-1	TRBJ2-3	ASSQESPPGDTQY
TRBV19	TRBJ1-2	ASNARVGEYGYT
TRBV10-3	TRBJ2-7	AISVSPLGYEQY
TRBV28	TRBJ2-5	ASHKTGLVGETQY
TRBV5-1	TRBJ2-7	ASRSSGTYEQY
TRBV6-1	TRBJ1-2	ASSVRGDYGYT
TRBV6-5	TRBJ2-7	ASSLAGGYEQY
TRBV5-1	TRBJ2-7	ASSTFGGPYEQY
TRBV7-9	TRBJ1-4	ASSPSGLVSEKLF
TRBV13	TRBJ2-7	ASSLERTGSYEQY